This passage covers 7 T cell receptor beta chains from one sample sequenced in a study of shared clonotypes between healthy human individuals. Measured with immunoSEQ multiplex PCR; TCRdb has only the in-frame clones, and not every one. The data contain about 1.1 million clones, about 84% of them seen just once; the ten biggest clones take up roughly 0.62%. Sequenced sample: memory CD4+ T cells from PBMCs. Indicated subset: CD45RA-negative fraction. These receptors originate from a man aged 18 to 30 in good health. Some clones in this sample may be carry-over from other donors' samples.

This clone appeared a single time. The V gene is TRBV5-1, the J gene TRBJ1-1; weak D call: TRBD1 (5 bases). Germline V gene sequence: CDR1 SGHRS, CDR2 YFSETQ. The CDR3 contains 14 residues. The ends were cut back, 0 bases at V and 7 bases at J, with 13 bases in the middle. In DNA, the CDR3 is TGCGCCAGCAGCTTGGGACGGGGGTCAATTGAAGCTTTCTTT. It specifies CASSLGRGSIEAFF.

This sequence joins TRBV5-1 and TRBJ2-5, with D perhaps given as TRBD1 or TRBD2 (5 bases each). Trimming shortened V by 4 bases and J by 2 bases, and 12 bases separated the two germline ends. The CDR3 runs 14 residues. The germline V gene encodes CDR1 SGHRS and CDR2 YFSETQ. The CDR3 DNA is TGCGCCAGCAGCCCGGGGACGGAACAAGAGACCCAGTACTTC. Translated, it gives CASSPGTEQETQYF.

The CDR3 region has the DNA TGTGCCAGCACGAGAGGGGCGGTCAATCAGCCCCAGCATTTT. Translated: CASTRGAVNQPQHF. The chain employs TRBV28 and TRBJ1-5, with D possibly matching TRBD1 (5 bases). V lost 7 bases, J lost 3 bases, and 13 bases lay in between. The CDR3 has 14 residues. The V gene's germline CDR1 is MDHEN and CDR2 SYDVKM.

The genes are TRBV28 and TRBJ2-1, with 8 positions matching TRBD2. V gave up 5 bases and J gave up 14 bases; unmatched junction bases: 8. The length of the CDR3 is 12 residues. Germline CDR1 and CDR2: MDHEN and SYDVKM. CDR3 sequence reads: CASSPAAGGEFF. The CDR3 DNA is TGTGCCAGCAGTCCCGCCGCGGGGGGTGAGTTCTTC.

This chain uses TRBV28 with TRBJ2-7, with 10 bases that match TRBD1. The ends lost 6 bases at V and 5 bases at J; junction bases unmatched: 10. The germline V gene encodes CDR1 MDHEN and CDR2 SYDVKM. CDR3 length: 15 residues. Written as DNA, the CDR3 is TGTGCCAGCAGCCGGACAGGGGGGTGGGGCCACGAGCAGTACTTC. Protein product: CASSRTGGWGHEQYF. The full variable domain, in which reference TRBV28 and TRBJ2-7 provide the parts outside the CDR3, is DVKVTQSSRYLVKRTGEKVFLECVQDMDHENMFWYRQDPGLGLRLIYFSYDVKMKEKGDIPEGYSVSREKKERFSLILESASTNQTSMYLCASSRTGGWGHEQYFGPGTRLTVT.

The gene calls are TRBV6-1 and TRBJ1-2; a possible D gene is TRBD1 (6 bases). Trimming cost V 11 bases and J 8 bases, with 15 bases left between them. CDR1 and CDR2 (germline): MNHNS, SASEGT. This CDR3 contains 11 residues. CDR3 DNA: TGTGCCGGGGGGGCCTACTTCGGCTACACCTTC. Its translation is CAGGAYFGYTF.

CDR3 bases: TGTGCCAGCAGCCGAGACGCCGGGGAGCTGTTTTTT. Encoded protein: CASSRDAGELFF. The V and J genes are TRBV6-5 and TRBJ2-2; D is unresolved. Per the germline V gene, CDR1 is MNHEY and CDR2 is SVGAGI. Trimming shortened V by 6 bases and J by 6 bases, and 8 bases separated the two germline ends. CDR3 size: 12 residues.